These 22 T cell receptor beta chains came from one sample sequenced in a study of patients and donors after allogeneic stem cell transplantation. Via MiXCR, TCRdb re-called the RT-PCR reads, giving one row per CDR3 protein. This sample carries around 25,000 distinct CDR3 sequences, approximately 42% of them seen once, and the ten largest clones take about three quarters. The material sequenced was blood, either unsorted or a sorted T cell fraction (not recorded which). These receptors all stem from a human donor who was either an allogeneic HSCT recipient or a stem cell or donor lymphocyte infusion donor (not recorded which). It is not recorded whose cells these are; they may come from a transplant donor.

The chain's CDR3 is CASSTGQEYGYTF. CDR3 DNA sequence: TGCGCCAGCAGCACGGGACAGGAATATGGCTACACCTTC. The V and J genes are TRBV5-1 and TRBJ1-2; 8 positions match TRBD1. J lost 5 bases, V lost 4 bases, and 4 bases had no gene match. The CDR3 totals 13 residues. In germline, CDR1 is SGHRS, CDR2 YFSETQ.

The chain employs TRBV9 and TRBJ2-3, with a possible D match to TRBD2 (6 bases). CDR3 length equals 13 residues. V was shortened by 4 bases and J by 5 bases, with 11 bases between the two germline ends. Germline assignment: CDR1 SGDLS and CDR2 YYNGEE. The CDR3 loop is CASSFQGGDTQYF. The CDR3 coding sequence is TGTGCCAGCAGCTTCCAGGGAGGAGATACGCAGTATTTT.

The sample holds one count of this clonotype. The gene calls are TRBV24-1 and TRBJ2-1; 7 nucleotides line up with TRBD2. This CDR3 is 15 amino acids long. The junction had 7 bases not matched to a gene; V was cut back by 1 base and J by 8 bases. Per the germline V gene, CDR1 is KGHDR and CDR2 is SFDVKD. CDR3 sequence: CATSDFRTSIYEQFF. Written as DNA, the CDR3 is TGTGCCACCAGTGATTTTAGGACTAGTATTTATGAGCAGTTCTTC.

Only a few counts were recorded for this clonotype. The gene calls are TRBV10-3 and TRBJ2-5; tentative D call: TRBD2 (5 bases). The CDR3 contains 13 residues. V lost 2 bases and J 5 bases, leaving 9 bases between the germline ends. Germline CDR1 and CDR2: ENHRY and SYGVKD. As DNA, the CDR3 is TGTGCCATCAGTGAGAGCGGAGTGGAGACCCAGTACTTC. Translation: CAISESGVETQYF.

V and J are TRBV29-1 and TRBJ2-7, with a weak D call TRBD2 (5 bases). This CDR3 region has 16 residues. Per germline, CDR1 SQVTM and CDR2 ANQGSEA. Trimming cost V 0 bases and J 0 bases, with 15 bases left between them. The CDR3 is CSVEEEAVWGSYEQYF. In DNA form, the CDR3 reads TGCAGCGTTGAAGAGGAGGCGGTATGGGGCTCCTACGAGCAGTACTTC.

V usage is TRBV29-1 and J usage is TRBJ2-2; 9 nucleotides agree with TRBD2. The CDR3 contains 14 residues. The germline V gene encodes CDR1 SQVTM and CDR2 ANQGSEA. V shed 7 bases, J shed 4 bases, and the junction held 7 bases outside the gene matches. CDR3 protein: CSGTLAGSTGELFF. The CDR3 DNA sequence: TGCAGCGGGACCCTAGCGGGGAGCACCGGGGAGCTGTTTTTT.

The rearrangement uses TRBV7-9 and TRBJ1-5; 9 bases are a match to TRBD1. The germline CDR1 and CDR2 sequences are SEHNR and FQNEAQ (reference sequence). The length of the CDR3 is 16 residues. The V segment lost 5 bases and the J segment 10 bases; nucleotides outside the gene matches: 15. CDR3 in amino acids: CASSRGQGQAFVPQHF. CDR3 sequence (DNA): TGTGCCAGCAGCCGGGGACAGGGCCAGGCTTTCGTCCCCCAGCATTTT.

The chain employs TRBV5-1 and TRBJ1-2; 10 positions agree with TRBD1. The germline CDR1 and CDR2 sequences are SGHRS and YFSETQ. J was trimmed by 4 bases and V by 4 bases; bases with no gene match: 7. The CDR3 is 15 amino acids. CDR3 DNA sequence: TGCGCCAGCAGCACCCCCGGGACAGGGGCCTATGGCTACACCTTC. It encodes CASSTPGTGAYGYTF.

This clonotype was found a few times. V is TRBV28 and J is TRBJ2-7; 8 bases agree with TRBD1. V lost 4 bases and J lost 3; bases outside the gene matches: 11. Germline assignment: CDR1 MDHEN and CDR2 SYDVKM. The length of the CDR3 is 16 residues. The CDR3 here is CASSSTGTGGLYEQYF. The CDR3 DNA follows: TGTGCCAGCAGTTCTACCGGGACAGGCGGCCTCTACGAGCAGTACTTC.

This chain links TRBV10-3 with TRBJ1-5; perhaps TRBD1 as D (5 bases). Trimming shortened V by 2 bases and J by 0 bases, and 11 bases separated the two germline ends. The CDR3 loop spans 16 amino acids. Germline loops: CDR1 ENHRY, CDR2 SYGVKD. CDR3 amino acids: CAISEPDNHSNQPQHF. The DNA of the CDR3 is TGTGCCATCAGTGAGCCGGACAACCATAGCAATCAGCCCCAGCATTTT.

The genes are TRBV2 and TRBJ2-1; 7 bases agree with TRBD1. The CDR3 runs to 15 residues. V shed 7 bases and J 6 bases; nucleotides not matched to a gene: 12. CDR1 is SNHLY, CDR2 FYNNEI, per germline. This chain's CDR3 is CASTPSGTESNEQFF. In DNA, the CDR3 is TGTGCCAGCACCCCCTCCGGGACAGAGAGCAATGAGCAGTTCTTC.

This clonotype appeared a few times. The chain is built from TRBV20-1 and TRBJ1-5, with 8 bases fitting TRBD1. J was trimmed by 1 base and V by 0 bases; bases with no gene match: 5. Germline lookup yields CDR1 DFQATT and CDR2 SNEGSKA (reference sequence). The CDR3 extends over 16 amino acids. The DNA for the CDR3 is TGCAGTGCTAGAGATCAGGGGGCTCGGAGCAATCAGCCCCAGCATTTT. Translating gives CSARDQGARSNQPQHF.

This clonotype has just a few counts. J is TRBJ1-3 and V is TRBV10-3; D is unresolved. The germline V gene encodes CDR1 ENHRY and CDR2 SYGVKD. The CDR3 is 15 amino acids. The V end was cut by 0 bases, the J end by 4 bases, with 10 bases between. In DNA form, the CDR3 reads TGTGCCATCAGTGAGTCGAGGCAGCTGGGAAACACCATATATTTT. Translating it yields CAISESRQLGNTIYF.

This clonotype has more than one count but fewer than ten. The chain employs TRBV20-1 and TRBJ1-5; a weak D match, TRBD1 (6 bases). The V gene lost 3 bases and the J gene lost 3 bases, with 9 bases spanning the gap. CDR3 length equals 13 residues. The germline V gene encodes CDR1 DFQATT and CDR2 SNEGSKA (reference sequence). CDR3 sequence (DNA): TGCAGTGCTAGCTCGGGACACAATCAGCCCCAGCATTTT. Translation gives CSASSGHNQPQHF.

The chain is built from TRBV20-1 and TRBJ1-1; no reliable D call. The CDR3 contains 12 residues. CDR1 DFQATT and CDR2 SNEGSKA come from the germline V gene (reference sequence). Trimming took off 4 bases at V and 4 bases at J, with 10 bases between the two ends. The CDR3 sequence is CSATGLSTEAFF. CDR3 nucleotides: TGCAGTGCTACCGGGCTTAGCACTGAAGCTTTCTTT.

This chain uses TRBV10-2 with TRBJ1-1; D unclear. V gave up 5 bases and J gave up 3 bases, with 7 bases separating them. The CDR3 has 12 amino acids. Germline V gives CDR1 WSHSY, CDR2 SAAADI. The CDR3 DNA reads TGCGCCAGCAGTTACAAAGACACTGAAGCTTTCTTT. It is translated as CASSYKDTEAFF.

The V call is TRBV6-5, the J call TRBJ1-6; 8 bases agree with TRBD1. CDR3 size: 15 residues. In germline, CDR1 is MNHEY, CDR2 SVGAGI. Losses at the gene ends were 7 bases for V and 5 bases for J; bases not matched to a gene: 7. The chain's CDR3 is CASTRQGIHNSPLHF. CDR3 in DNA: TGTGCCAGCACCCGACAGGGGATCCATAATTCACCCCTCCACTTT.

This clonotype has just a few counts. The gene calls are TRBV12-3 or TRBV12-4 and TRBJ1-1; the D gene is possibly TRBD1 (5 bases). There are 14 residues in the CDR3. The germline V and J ends were trimmed by 8 bases and 4 bases, with 17 bases remaining between them. CDR3 bases: TGTGCCAGCGGGGGATCGACAAGGAGCACTGAAGCTTTCTTT. Its translation is CASGGSTRSTEAFF.

This clonotype was picked up a small number of times. The gene calls are TRBV12-3 or TRBV12-4 and TRBJ1-2; 8 bases match TRBD1. The CDR3 is 13 amino acids. The V gene end was trimmed by 5 bases and the J gene end by 8 bases; junction bases not matched to a gene: 7. The CDR3 sequence is CASSPWTGPGYTF. In DNA, the CDR3 is TGTGCCAGCAGTCCGTGGACAGGGCCCGGCTACACCTTC.

The V gene is TRBV6-5, the J gene TRBJ1-6; D gene ambiguous. The V end lost 2 bases, the J end lost 7 bases, and 15 bases lay between the germline ends. This CDR3 region has 16 residues. CDR1 and CDR2 (germline): MNHEY, SVGAGI. The CDR3 spells CASSYTDTLWNSPLHF. CDR3 bases: TGTGCCAGCAGTTACACTGACACACTATGGAATTCACCCCTCCACTTT.

This clonotype was observed a few times. The V gene is TRBV29-1, the J gene TRBJ2-3; D unresolved. This CDR3 has 17 residues. Germline CDR1 SQVTM, CDR2 ANQGSEA. V was clipped by 0 bases and J by 1 base, with 17 bases between them. CDR3 coding DNA: TGCAGCGTTGAAGACCTCGGGTCCGTAGGAGGCACAGATACGCAGTATTTT. This encodes CSVEDLGSVGGTDTQYF.

The sample holds a few counts of this clonotype. V is TRBV5-1 and J is TRBJ1-1; TRBD1 aligns across 10 bases. V dropped 4 bases and J dropped 1; count of bases not matched to a gene: 7. In germline, CDR1 is SGHRS, CDR2 YFSETQ. The CDR3 length is 16 residues. The CDR3 is CASSLPTGGKNTEAFF. As DNA, the CDR3 is TGCGCCAGCAGCCTCCCGACAGGGGGCAAGAACACTGAAGCTTTCTTT.